This note documents a single TCR beta chain sequence. This sample was taken from a study of CD8 T cells in Susac syndrome. The CDR3 is 13 residues long. The germline gives CDR1 LGHDT, CDR2 YNNKEL (reference sequence). V lost 4 bases and J 3 bases, leaving 9 bases between the germline ends. About 0.45 to 1 ug RNA was reverse transcribed with random hexamers. With immunoSEQ multiplex PCR, TCR beta CDR3 was amplified across 54 Vbeta and 13 Jbeta. TCRdb used MiXCR to reprocess the immunoSEQ multiplex PCR reads, holding one entry per CDR3 protein. The table lists more than 80,000 distinct CDR3 sequences, approximately 93% of them singletons.

The sample comprised CD8+ T cells from PBMCs. The sequence came from a human donor with Susac syndrome. The rearrangement uses TRBV3-1 and TRBJ1-1; tentatively, D is TRBD1 (5 bases). CDR3 coding DNA: TGTGCCAGCAGCCCCTCGGGGGACACTGAAGCTTTCTTT. Translated: CASSPSGDTEAFF.